These 8 T cell receptor beta chains originate from one sample sequenced in a study of OX40 agonist ivuxolimab in advanced cancers. Libraries were made using the immunoSEQ multiplex PCR assay. TCRdb took this table from immuneACCESS and kept in-frame rearrangements with V and J called. Such tables lack part of the clones; where checked against another copy, unresolved V genes explain under half of the gap, and the rest is unexplained. Counted in this sample were approximately 17,000 clones; more than 65% of them appeared once. The ten biggest clones cover roughly 44% of the sample. Sequenced material: CD4+ or CD8+ T cells sorted from blood, taken in a trial of the OX40 agonist ivuxolimab. These TCRs come from an adult with an advanced solid tumor such as melanoma, head and neck, liver or kidney cancer.

A note on this clone: The identical CDR3 is also encoded by other nucleotide sequences in the sample. This chain joins TRBV5-1 and TRBJ2-5; 8 positions match TRBD1. The trim removed 4 bases at V and 4 bases at J, leaving 18 bases unmatched. CDR3 size: 18 residues. The germline V gene encodes CDR1 SGHRS and CDR2 YFSETQ. The DNA of the CDR3 is TGCGCCAGCAGCATGCAACCCGGAAACAGGGGGGTTAGAGAGACCCAGTACTTC. Its protein product is CASSMQPGNRGVRETQYF.

This chain connects TRBV7-9 to TRBJ1-1; D uncertain. Germline lookup yields CDR1 SEHNR and CDR2 FQNEAQ (reference sequence). The CDR3 is 11 amino acids. Deletions cut 6 bases from V and 1 base from J, with 3 bases between. The CDR3 spells CASRQNTEAFF. As DNA, the CDR3 is TGTGCCAGCAGGCAGAACACTGAAGCTTTCTTT.

This rearrangement joins TRBV4-1 to TRBJ2-7; maybe TRBD1 (6 bases). The CDR3 consists of 15 residues. Looked up from germline, CDR1 is MGHRA and CDR2 is YSYEKL. Between the trimmed V and J ends, which lost 1 base and 5 bases, there was a span of 15 bases. Here the CDR3 DNA reads TGCGCCAGCAGCCAAGGGCAGGGGTGGCTGAACGAGCAGTACTTC. Protein sequence: CASSQGQGWLNEQYF.

This chain joins TRBV4-1 and TRBJ2-1; D perhaps matches TRBD2 (7 bases). This CDR3 is built from 16 residues. Germline CDR1 MGHRA, CDR2 YSYEKL. V lost 0 bases and J 8 bases, leaving 17 bases between the germline ends. The CDR3 loop is CASSQEIWGGGDEQFF. In DNA form, the CDR3 reads TGCGCCAGCAGCCAAGAAATATGGGGGGGCGGGGATGAGCAGTTCTTC.

The rearrangement links TRBV6-1 to TRBJ1-1; possible D gene TRBD1, 5 bases. Germline assignment: CDR1 MNHNS and CDR2 SASEGT. The V end lost 0 bases, the J end lost 1 base, and 18 bases lay between the germline ends. The CDR3 runs to 18 residues. The DNA for the CDR3 is TGTGCCAGCAGTGAAGCGCGGACATACAGATTAACGAACACTGAAGCTTTCTTT. This encodes CASSEARTYRLTNTEAFF.

The chain recombines TRBV19 with TRBJ2-7, with 7 nucleotides matching TRBD1. This CDR3 has 15 residues. Germline trimming cut 6 bases from V and 2 bases from J; bases unmatched to any gene: 10. The V gene's germline CDR1 is LNHDA and CDR2 SQIVND (reference sequence). CDR3 in DNA: TGTGCCAGTAGCCCTGGTTTGGGACAGACCTACGAGCAGTACTTC. Translating gives CASSPGLGQTYEQYF.

The J gene is TRBJ1-5, the V gene TRBV6-1; tentatively, D is TRBD1 (6 bases). Germline loops: CDR1 MNHNS, CDR2 SASEGT. The CDR3 is 14 amino acids. Trimming left V 6 bases short and J 3 bases short, with 12 bases between. This chain's CDR3 is CASRGGAANQPQHF. The CDR3 DNA reads TGTGCCAGCAGGGGGGGGGCCGCCAATCAGCCCCAGCATTTT.

The J gene is TRBJ2-7, the V gene TRBV2; 9 bases match TRBD2. CDR3 size: 16 residues. The V gene end was trimmed by 2 bases and the J gene end by 1 base; junction bases not matched to a gene: 6. Germline V gene sequence: CDR1 SNHLY, CDR2 FYNNEI. CDR3 sequence: CASSEWGGGESYEQYF. The DNA for the CDR3 is TGTGCCAGCAGTGAATGGGGCGGGGGGGAATCCTACGAGCAGTACTTC.